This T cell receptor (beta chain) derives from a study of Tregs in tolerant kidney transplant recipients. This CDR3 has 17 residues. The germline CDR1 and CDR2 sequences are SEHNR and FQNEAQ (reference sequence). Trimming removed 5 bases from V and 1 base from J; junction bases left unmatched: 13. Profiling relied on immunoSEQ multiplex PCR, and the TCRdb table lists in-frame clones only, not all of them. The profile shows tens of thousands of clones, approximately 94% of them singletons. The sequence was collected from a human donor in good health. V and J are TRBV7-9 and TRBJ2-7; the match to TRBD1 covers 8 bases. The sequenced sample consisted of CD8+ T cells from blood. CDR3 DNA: TGTGCCAGCAGCCTCCCCCCGGACAGGGTCGAATCCTACGAGCAGTACTTC. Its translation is CASSLPPDRVESYEQYF.